A selection of T cell receptor beta chains follows, all from one sample in a study of shared clonotypes between healthy human individuals. Generated by immunoSEQ multiplex PCR, the TCRdb table keeps only in-frame clones and is missing some. The sample carries some 490,000 clones, almost 80% recorded once. Material: PBMCs. The receptors stem from a woman aged 35 to 49 in good health. Some clones in this sample may be carry-over from other donors' samples. The CDR3 runs from the conserved cysteine through the conserved F or W. A D gene is named only where the DNA matches it firmly. For some rows the clone size is stated as once, few or many, or as a class when expanded; others skip it.

v_call,j_call,d_call,clone_size,cdr3_aa,cdr3_nt
TRBV28,TRBJ2-7,-,-,CASTLRGLKYF,TGTGCCAGCACACTCAGGGGCTTAAAGTACTTC
TRBV15,TRBJ2-6,-,-,CATSRARGAGANVLTF,TGTGCCACCAGCAGAGCCCGCGGGGCTGGGGCCAACGTCCTGACTTTC
TRBV25-1,TRBJ1-6,TRBD1,many,CASSEKGQGYNSPLHF,TGTGCCAGCAGTGAAAAGGGACAGGGGTATAATTCACCCCTCCACTTT
TRBV5-4,TRBJ2-1,-,-,CASSLGQVNEQFF,TGTGCCAGCAGCTTGGGCCAGGTTAATGAGCAGTTCTTC
TRBV5-1,TRBJ2-7,TRBD1,-,CASSRTQGAYEQYF,TGCGCCAGCAGCCGAACACAGGGGGCTTACGAGCAGTACTTC
TRBV5-1,TRBJ2-7,TRBD1,-,CASSLASQGKDYEQYF,TGCGCCAGCAGCTTGGCATCACAGGGGAAGGACTACGAGCAGTACTTC
TRBV9,TRBJ2-1,TRBD2,-,CASSGTSGLHNEQFF,TGTGCCAGCAGCGGGACTAGCGGACTTCACAATGAGCAGTTCTTC
TRBV7-6,TRBJ2-7,TRBD1,-,CASSPTTGGPYEQYF,TGTGCCAGCAGTCCCACGACAGGGGGCCCCTACGAGCAGTACTTC
TRBV30,TRBJ1-2,-,few,CAWSVQGRIYGYTF,TGTGCCTGGAGTGTACAAGGTCGGATCTATGGCTACACCTTC
TRBV6-1,TRBJ1-1,-,-,CASKRDLNTEAFF,TGTGCCAGCAAGCGGGACCTGAACACTGAAGCTTTCTTT
TRBV6-1,TRBJ1-5,-,-,CASSEVEGLFNQPQHF,TGTGCCAGCAGTGAAGTCGAGGGTTTATTCAATCAGCCCCAGCATTTT
TRBV19,TRBJ2-3,TRBD2,-,CASRGLAGNTDTQYF,TGTGCCAGTAGGGGACTAGCGGGGAACACAGATACGCAGTATTTT
TRBV10-3,TRBJ2-3,-,-,CAISESPGDRGDTQYF,TGTGCCATCAGTGAAAGCCCCGGGGACCGGGGGGATACGCAGTATTTT
TRBV28,TRBJ1-4,-,few,CASSLGQDPRGLFF,TGTGCCAGCAGTTTAGGGCAGGATCCGAGGGGGCTGTTTTTT
TRBV7-9,TRBJ2-1,-,-,CASSLEGGPYNEQFF,TGTGCCAGCAGCTTAGAGGGGGGCCCCTACAATGAGCAGTTCTTC
TRBV15,TRBJ1-3,-,-,CATSREPKAWNTIYF,TGTGCCACCAGCAGAGAGCCCAAGGCCTGGAACACCATATATTTT
TRBV7-2,TRBJ2-5,-,-,CASSFTAAQETQYF,TGTGCCAGCAGCTTTACAGCGGCGCAAGAGACCCAGTACTTC
TRBV19,TRBJ1-1,-,-,CASRKGGRRAEAFF,TGTGCCAGTAGGAAGGGGGGGCGCCGGGCTGAAGCTTTCTTT
TRBV7-9,TRBJ2-5,TRBD2,-,CASSFRAGAGETQYF,TGTGCCAGCAGCTTTAGAGCGGGAGCGGGGGAGACCCAGTACTTC
TRBV5-4,TRBJ1-2,-,-,CASSLEGYGYTF,TGTGCCAGCAGCTTGGAGGGCTATGGCTACACCTTC
TRBV6-5,TRBJ2-2,-,-,CASRTGGELFF,TGTGCCAGCAGGACAGGCGGGGAGCTGTTTTTT
TRBV18,TRBJ2-1,TRBD2,-,CASSPVQLAGVMNEQFF,TGTGCCAGCTCACCAGTCCAACTAGCGGGAGTTATGAATGAGCAGTTCTTC
TRBV19,TRBJ2-3,TRBD1,-,CASSVSPGQGSDTQYF,TGTGCCAGTAGTGTTTCTCCGGGACAGGGATCAGATACGCAGTATTTT
TRBV7-9,TRBJ1-4,-,-,CASSYGSNEKLFF,TGTGCCAGCAGCTACGGTTCCAATGAAAAACTGTTTTTT
TRBV27,TRBJ2-7,TRBD2,-,CASSLFRTSGRFFF,TGTGCCAGCAGTTTATTTCGGACTAGCGGGAGATTTTTCTTC
TRBV30,TRBJ2-7,-,-,CAWSGGVSTYEQYF,TGTGCCTGGAGTGGGGGGGTATCCACCTACGAGCAGTACTTC
TRBV7-2,TRBJ2-7,-,-,CASSFGQNFYEQYF,TGTGCCAGCAGCTTTGGACAGAATTTTTACGAGCAGTACTTC
TRBV29-1,TRBJ2-7,-,-,CSVPGAGHYEQYF,TGCAGCGTTCCAGGGGCGGGTCACTACGAGCAGTACTTC
TRBV6-4,TRBJ2-2,TRBD1,-,CASSRDRGDTGELFF,TGTGCCAGCAGCCGGGACAGGGGAGACACCGGGGAGCTGTTTTTT
TRBV7-9,TRBJ2-7,-,-,CASSPGPYEQYF,TGTGCCAGCAGCCCCGGACCCTACGAGCAGTACTTC
TRBV12-5,TRBJ2-7,-,-,CASGAATPPYEQYF,TGTGCTAGTGGGGCCGCCACCCCACCCTACGAGCAGTACTTC
TRBV27,TRBJ2-1,TRBD2,-,CASSRTSGSGPYNEQFF,TGTGCCAGCAGTAGGACTAGCGGGAGCGGTCCCTACAATGAGCAGTTCTTC
TRBV6-1,TRBJ2-4,-,few,CASSDDPTTSRYF,TGTGCCAGCAGTGATGACCCCACAACCTCGCGGTACTTC
TRBV19,TRBJ2-7,-,-,CASSSLGRGYEQYF,TGTGCCAGTAGTAGTTTGGGACGCGGCTACGAGCAGTACTTC
TRBV29-1,TRBJ2-3,-,few,CSARGRVTDTQYF,TGCAGCGCCCGGGGTCGGGTCACAGATACGCAGTATTTT
TRBV6-5,TRBJ2-2,TRBD1,-,CASSTGGLGELFF,TGTGCCAGCAGTACAGGGGGCTTAGGGGAGCTGTTTTTT
TRBV29-1,TRBJ1-1,-,few,CSVGGQLGGFF,TGCAGCGTGGGCGGGCAGCTTGGAGGTTTCTTT
TRBV11-2,TRBJ2-5,-,-,CASSLERQETQYF,TGTGCCAGCAGCTTAGAACGGCAAGAGACCCAGTACTTC
TRBV5-8,TRBJ2-1,TRBD1,-,CASSPSDRGKNEQFF,TGTGCCAGCAGCCCCAGCGACAGGGGAAAAAATGAGCAGTTCTTC
TRBV6-4,TRBJ2-1,-,-,CASSDAASYNEQFF,TGTGCCAGCAGTGACGCGGCATCCTACAATGAGCAGTTCTTC
TRBV5-1,TRBJ2-7,-,few,CASSQDSGEQYF,TGCGCCAGCAGCCAGGACAGCGGCGAGCAGTACTTC
TRBV18,TRBJ1-1,TRBD1,-,CASSQGDVDTEAFF,TGTGCCAGCTCTCAGGGGGACGTCGACACTGAAGCTTTCTTT
TRBV5-1,TRBJ2-5,-,-,CASSLETMATQYF,TGCGCCAGCAGCTTGGAGACCATGGCGACCCAGTACTTC
TRBV15,TRBJ2-2,-,once,CATSRSRTGELFF,TGTGCCACCAGCAGATCCAGGACCGGGGAGCTGTTTTTT
TRBV11-2,TRBJ2-5,-,-,CASSSLYSGETQYF,TGTGCCAGCAGCTCCCTTTACAGTGGGGAGACCCAGTACTTC
TRBV4-3,TRBJ1-1,-,-,CASRPAGGYTEAFF,TGCGCCAGCAGACCCGCGGGGGGGTACACTGAAGCTTTCTTT
TRBV28,TRBJ2-2,-,-,CASSLNRAGKSGELFF,TGTGCCAGCAGTTTAAACAGGGCGGGGAAGTCCGGGGAGCTGTTTTTT
TRBV7-9,TRBJ2-5,TRBD1,-,CASSSYRGRYQETQYF,TGTGCCAGCAGCTCCTACAGGGGTCGGTACCAAGAGACCCAGTACTTC
TRBV6-1,TRBJ2-1,TRBD2,-,CASSELAGSYNEQFF,TGTGCCAGCAGTGAATTAGCGGGCTCCTACAATGAGCAGTTCTTC
TRBV5-6,TRBJ2-1,TRBD2,-,CASSLARGGRSYNEQFF,TGTGCCAGCAGCTTGGCCCGGGGGGGGCGATCCTACAATGAGCAGTTCTTC
TRBV4-2,TRBJ2-7,TRBD2,few,CASSQDQGLAGGGVYEQYF,TGTGCCAGCAGCCAAGATCAGGGACTAGCGGGAGGGGGTGTGTACGAGCAGTACTTC
TRBV18,TRBJ1-1,-,-,CASSQSRGHMNTEAFF,TGTGCCAGCTCACAGTCGCGGGGGCACATGAACACTGAAGCTTTCTTT
TRBV6-1,TRBJ1-5,-,-,CASREQGGSNQPQHF,TGTGCCAGCAGGGAACAGGGCGGTAGCAATCAGCCCCAGCATTTT
TRBV5-6,TRBJ1-6,-,-,CAINNSPLHF,TGTGCCATAAATAATTCACCCCTCCACTTT